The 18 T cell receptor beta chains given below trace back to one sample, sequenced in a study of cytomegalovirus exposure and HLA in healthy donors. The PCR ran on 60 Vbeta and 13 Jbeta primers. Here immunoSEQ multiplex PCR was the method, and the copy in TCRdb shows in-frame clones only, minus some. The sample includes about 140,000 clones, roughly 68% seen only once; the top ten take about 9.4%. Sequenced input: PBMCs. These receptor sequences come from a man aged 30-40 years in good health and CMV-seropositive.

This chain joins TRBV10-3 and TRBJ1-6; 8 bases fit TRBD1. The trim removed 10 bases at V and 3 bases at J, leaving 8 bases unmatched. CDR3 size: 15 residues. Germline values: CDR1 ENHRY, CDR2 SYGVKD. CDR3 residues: CATDKTGDYNSPLHF. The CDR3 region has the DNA TGTGCCACAGATAAGACAGGGGACTATAATTCACCCCTCCACTTT.

CDR3 in amino acids: CASSYGATDPYEQYF. CDR3 bases: TGTGCCAGCAGTTACGGGGCCACAGACCCCTACGAGCAGTACTTC. The J gene is TRBJ2-7, the V gene TRBV6-5; D possibly corresponds to TRBD1 (5 bases). Deletions cut 2 bases from V and 2 bases from J, with 13 bases between. This CDR3 is 15 amino acids long. The germline V gene encodes CDR1 MNHEY and CDR2 SVGAGI.

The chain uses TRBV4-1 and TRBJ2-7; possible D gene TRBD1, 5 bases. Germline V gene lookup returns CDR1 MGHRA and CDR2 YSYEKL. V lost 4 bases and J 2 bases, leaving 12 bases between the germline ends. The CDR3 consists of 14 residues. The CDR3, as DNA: TGCGCCAGCAGCCCTGCTGAGACAGCCTACGAGCAGTACTTC. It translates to CASSPAETAYEQYF.

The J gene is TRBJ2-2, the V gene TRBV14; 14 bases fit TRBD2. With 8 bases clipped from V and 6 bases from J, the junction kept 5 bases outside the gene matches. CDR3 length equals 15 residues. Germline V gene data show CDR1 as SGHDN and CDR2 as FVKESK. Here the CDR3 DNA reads TGTGCCAGCTCCCGGGGACTAGCGGGAGCCGGGGAGCTGTTTTTT. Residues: CASSRGLAGAGELFF.

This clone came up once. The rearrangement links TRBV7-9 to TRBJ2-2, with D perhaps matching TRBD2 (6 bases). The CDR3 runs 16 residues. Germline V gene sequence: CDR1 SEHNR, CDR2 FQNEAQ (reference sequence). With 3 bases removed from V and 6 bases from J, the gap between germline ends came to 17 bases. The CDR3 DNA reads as TGTGCCAGCAGCTTGGTTGCGGGGAAGTCCGCCGGGGAGCTGTTTTTT. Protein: CASSLVAGKSAGELFF.

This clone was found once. CDR3 nucleotides: TGCGCCAGCAGCCAAGCCCTCGGGGGGGGTGGGGTAAACACTGAAGCTTTCTTT. Translated: CASSQALGGGGVNTEAFF. The chain employs TRBV4-1 and TRBJ1-1, with a weak D call TRBD1 (5 bases). This CDR3 comprises 18 residues. Germline V gene data show CDR1 as MGHRA and CDR2 as YSYEKL. The V end was cut by 1 base, the J end by 2 bases, with 20 bases between.

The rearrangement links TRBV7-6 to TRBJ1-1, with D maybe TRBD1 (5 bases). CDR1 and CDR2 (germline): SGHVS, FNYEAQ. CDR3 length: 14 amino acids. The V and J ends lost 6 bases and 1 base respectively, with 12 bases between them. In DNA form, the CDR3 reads TGTGCCAGCAGAAATACAGGAAAGAACACTGAAGCTTTCTTT. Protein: CASRNTGKNTEAFF.

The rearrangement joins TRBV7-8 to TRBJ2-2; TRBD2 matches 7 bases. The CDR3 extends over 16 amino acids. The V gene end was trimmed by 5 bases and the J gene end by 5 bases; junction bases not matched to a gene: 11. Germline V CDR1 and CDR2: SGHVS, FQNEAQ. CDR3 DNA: TGTGCCAGCAGCCTACTTCCGGGACTACAAACCGGGGAGCTGTTTTTT. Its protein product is CASSLLPGLQTGELFF. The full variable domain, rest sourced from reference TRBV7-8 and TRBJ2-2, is GAGVSQSPRYKVAKRGQDVALRCDPISGHVSLFWYQQALGQGPEFLTYFQNEAQLDKSGLPSDRFFAERPEGSVSTLKIQRTQQEDSAVYLCASSLLPGLQTGELFFGEGSRLTVL.

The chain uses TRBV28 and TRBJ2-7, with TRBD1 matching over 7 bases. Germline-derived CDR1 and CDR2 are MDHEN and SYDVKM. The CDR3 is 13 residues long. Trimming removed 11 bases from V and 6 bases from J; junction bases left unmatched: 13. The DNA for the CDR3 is TGTGCCGGCACTACTGACAGGGAAGGCGAGCAGTACTTC. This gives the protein CAGTTDREGEQYF.

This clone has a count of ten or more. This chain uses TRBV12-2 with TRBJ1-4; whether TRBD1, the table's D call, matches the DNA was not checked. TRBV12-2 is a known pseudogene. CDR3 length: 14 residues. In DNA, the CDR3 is TGTGCAAGTCGCTCCTGGACAGGGAGTGTTAGACTGTTTTTT. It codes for CASRSWTGSVRLFF.

CDR3: CSVEWADRFTDTQYF. The CDR3 nucleotides are TGCAGCGTTGAATGGGCGGACAGGTTCACAGATACGCAGTATTTT. The V gene is TRBV29-1, the J gene TRBJ2-3, with TRBD1 identical over 7 bases. CDR1 and CDR2 (germline): SQVTM, ANQGSEA. The ends lost 2 bases at V and 2 bases at J; junction bases unmatched: 7. The length of the CDR3 is 15 residues.

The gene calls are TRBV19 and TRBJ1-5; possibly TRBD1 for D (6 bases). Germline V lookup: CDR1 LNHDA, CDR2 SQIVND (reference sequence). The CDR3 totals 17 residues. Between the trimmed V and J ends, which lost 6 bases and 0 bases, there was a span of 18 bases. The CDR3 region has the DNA TGTGCCAGTAGCCCGGACAGCCTCCTTTATAGCAATCAGCCCCAGCATTTT. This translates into CASSPDSLLYSNQPQHF.

This CDR3 reads CASSDFTPGGRETQYF. In DNA, the CDR3 is TGTGCCAGCAGTGACTTCACGCCAGGGGGCCGAGAGACCCAGTACTTC. The chain uses TRBV6-4 and TRBJ2-5; 8 nucleotides line up with TRBD1. The CDR3 is made up of 16 amino acids. The junction had 8 bases not matched to a gene; V was cut back by 1 base and J by 4 bases. Germline assignment: CDR1 MRHNA and CDR2 SNTAGT.

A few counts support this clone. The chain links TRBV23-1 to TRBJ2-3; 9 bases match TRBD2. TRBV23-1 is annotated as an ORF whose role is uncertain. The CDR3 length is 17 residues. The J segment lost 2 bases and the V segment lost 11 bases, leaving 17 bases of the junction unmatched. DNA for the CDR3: TGCGCCCCTCGAGAGACTAGCGGAGGAAAGAACACAGATACGCAGTATTTT. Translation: CAPRETSGGKNTDTQYF.

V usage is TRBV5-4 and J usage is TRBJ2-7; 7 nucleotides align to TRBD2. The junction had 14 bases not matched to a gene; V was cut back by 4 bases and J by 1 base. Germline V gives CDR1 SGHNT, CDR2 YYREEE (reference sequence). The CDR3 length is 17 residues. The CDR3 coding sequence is TGTGCCAGCAGCCGGTTGGGGTGGGAGGGCTCTTCCTACGAGCAGTACTTC. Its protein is CASSRLGWEGSSYEQYF.

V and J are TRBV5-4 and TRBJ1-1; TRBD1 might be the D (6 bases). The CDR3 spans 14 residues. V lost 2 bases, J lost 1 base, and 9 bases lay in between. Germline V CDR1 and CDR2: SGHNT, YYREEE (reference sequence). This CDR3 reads CASSFTQGNTEAFF. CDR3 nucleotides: TGTGCCAGCAGCTTCACACAGGGGAACACTGAAGCTTTCTTT.

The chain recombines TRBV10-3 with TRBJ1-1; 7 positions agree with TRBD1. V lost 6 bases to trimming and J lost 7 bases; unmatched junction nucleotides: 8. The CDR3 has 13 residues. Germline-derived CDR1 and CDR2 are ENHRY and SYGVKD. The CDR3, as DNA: TGTGCCATCAGGTCTACAGGGGACGGTGAAGCTTTCTTT. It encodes CAIRSTGDGEAFF.

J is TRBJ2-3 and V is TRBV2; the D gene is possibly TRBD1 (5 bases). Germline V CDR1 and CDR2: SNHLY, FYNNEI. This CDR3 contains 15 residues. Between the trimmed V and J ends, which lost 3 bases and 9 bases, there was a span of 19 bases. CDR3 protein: CASSEVSVGQNTQYF. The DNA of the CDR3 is TGTGCCAGCAGTGAGGTTTCGGTGGGGCAGAACACGCAGTATTTT.